Listed here is a single TCR beta chain. What this receptor recognizes is not known. Base qualities are missing; no much larger clone stands one base away. These data are taken from a study of CD8+ T cells in alopecia areata (dated by TCRdb to between 2018 and 2020). Background for the entire study: High-throughput TCRbeta sequencing was used to examine T cell clonal expansion in alopecia areata in both the C3H/HeJ mouse model and human patients. In humans, TCRbeta sequencing was performed on scalp tissue and on sorted CD4+ and CD8+ peripheral blood T cells from healthy controls and from patients with patchy or totalis/universalis alopecia areata. Scalp clonality was compared among normal scalp (n=4), patchy alopecia areata scalp (n=8), and alopecia totalis/universalis scalp (n=8). RNA came from the PAXgene miRNA kit for fixed scalp, the miRNeasy kit for PBMCs, and the RNeasy kit for mouse skin. immunoSEQ multiplex PCR using 35 Vbeta forward primers and 13 Jbeta reverse primers was used to amplify TCRbeta CDR3 regions. Broader findings and caveats from the paper: Unlike mouse skin, which is dominated by gammadelta T cells, normal human skin has resident alphabeta T cells that are also sequenced, and this complicates analysis of the scalp TCR repertoire. Lesional scalp, especially in alopecia totalis/universalis, showed higher clonality and more expanded CD8+ clones than normal scalp, suggesting antigenic drive. Shared TCR sequences between patients were less evident than in mice, which may be partly attributable to HLA diversity in the patient population.

Lesional scalp punch biopsies and peripheral blood were collected from alopecia areata patients. After PBMCs were isolated by density centrifugation and stained for CD3, CD4 and CD8, a FACSAria was used to sort CD4+ and CD8+ T cells. As part of a multicenter biomarker study, untreated alopecia areata patients were recruited. In a handful of patients from the biomarker study, the blood CD8+ T cells went through an additional sort into NKG2D-low and NKG2D-high fractions. From the cysteine up to the phenylalanine, the CDR3 has a length of 12 residues. Of all the DNA, just the CDR3 is kept, 36 bases in frame from base 1. V loses 2 bases of germline sequence and J loses 5 bases, and the interval between the two ends is 7 bases. Taken from the germline V gene, the CDR1 and CDR2 loops are MDHEN and SYDVKM. The library was prepared using the immunoSEQ multiplex PCR assay. RNA was extracted from all samples and reverse transcribed into cDNA as template for TCR sequencing. First-strand cDNA was synthesized using SuperScript III with a 2:1 mix of oligo-dT and random hexamers. A synthetic immune receptor repertoire was used to assess amplification bias, and residual bias was removed computationally. The original pipeline was this. Raw reads were preprocessed for error removal, and CDR3 was defined according to IMGT conventions as running from the conserved cysteine to phenylalanine. Clonality was computed as 1 minus the Shannon entropy, with the entropy normalized by log2 of the number of productive unique TCRs. Whether each scalp clone was CD4 or CD8 was inferred by checking scalp TCRbeta sequences against the CD4 and CD8 repertoires from sorted blood. Entries here come from immuneACCESS through TCRdb and include only in-frame sequences with V and J called. Some clones fail to appear in such tables; in the studies checked, an unresolved V gene covers under half of the shortfall, and the cause of the remainder is unknown. Clone size and the V and J calls come from that table; the DNA yielded D and trimming. The sample table holds more than 95,000 clones, of which about 50% were seen once. 8% to 11% of the sample rests with the top ten.

Source material: NKG2D-low CD8+ T cells sorted from blood. The cell subset or site label, read with the paper, signifies: sorted CD8+ NKG2D-low blood T cells. The receptor comes from a human donor with alopecia areata. Here the chain combines TRBV28 and TRBJ2-7; TRBD1 is a possible D gene, resting on 5 matching bases. For the CDR3, the sequence is CASSLLGHEQYF. The DNA reads as follows: TGTGCCAGCAGTTTACTGGGGCACGAGCAGTACTTC.